The 5 T cell receptor beta chains below were found in one sample sequenced in a study of T cells after somatic rescue of genetic block. The method was immunoSEQ multiplex PCR; TCRdb's version includes in-frame clones alone and lacks a portion of them. Seen here are 60,000 to 75,000 clones, roughly 94% observed once, and the top ten hold around 3%. Sequencing used peripheral blood mononuclear cells (PBMCs). These receptors all stem from a man in his forties.

The CDR3 DNA reads as TGTGCCAGTAGTAACGCAGCTTATAATTCACCCCTCCACTTT. This codes for CASSNAAYNSPLHF. The genes are TRBV19 and TRBJ1-6; no clear D gene. The CDR3 runs 14 residues. The V end was cut by 4 bases, the J end by 4 bases, with 8 bases between. CDR1 is LNHDA and CDR2 is SQIVND in the germline V gene (reference sequence). The full variable domain, in which reference TRBV19 and TRBJ1-6 provide the parts outside the CDR3, is DGGITQSPKYLFRKEGQNVTLSCEQNLNHDAMYWYRQDPGQGLRLIYYSQIVNDFQKGDIAEGYSVSREKKESFPLTVTSAQKNPTAFYLCASSNAAYNSPLHFGNGTRLTVT.

This clone was detected once. This sequence joins TRBV4-2 and TRBJ2-1, with TRBD2 matching 7 bases. Germline V gene lookup returns CDR1 LGHNA and CDR2 YNFKEQ. The CDR3 extends over 20 amino acids. V was pared by 0 bases and J by 1 base, with 15 bases of the junction left unmatched. CDR3 coding DNA: TGTGCCAGCAGCCAAGATTTACCGAGCGGGGTCCTTGGGTCCTACAATGAGCAGTTCTTC. It codes for CASSQDLPSGVLGSYNEQFF.

The V call is TRBV27, the J call TRBJ2-7; D gene unclear. In germline, CDR1 is MNHEY, CDR2 SMNVEV (reference sequence). The V and J ends lost 2 bases and 0 bases respectively, with 8 bases between them. The CDR3 loop spans 14 amino acids. The CDR3 nucleotides read TGTGCCAGCAGTTTAAGGGCGACCTCCTACGAGCAGTACTTC. Its translation: CASSLRATSYEQYF.

The chain has TRBV6-1 and TRBJ2-6; D is unresolved. Between the trimmed V and J ends, which lost 6 bases and 3 bases, there was a span of 6 bases. Looked up from germline, CDR1 is MNHNS and CDR2 is SASEGT. The CDR3 length is 13 residues. The CDR3 loop reads CASRLGGANVLTF. The CDR3 DNA reads as TGTGCCAGCAGATTAGGTGGGGCCAACGTCCTGACTTTC.

The rearrangement links TRBV7-9 to TRBJ2-2; 9 bases are shared with TRBD1. V trimming: 1 base; J trimming: 1 base; junction bases outside the gene matches: 4. Germline V gene sequence: CDR1 SEHNR, CDR2 FQNEAQ (reference sequence). The CDR3 runs 17 residues. CDR3 region: CASSLVQGAGNTGELFF. CDR3 nucleotide sequence: TGTGCCAGCAGCTTAGTACAGGGGGCCGGGAACACCGGGGAGCTGTTTTTT.